These 18 T cell receptor beta chains share one sample of origin, sequenced in a study of post-analysis software for immune sequencing data. Study-wide results and caveats: In patients, TRBV5-6, TRBV5-1 and TRBV20-1 belonged to 4 or 5 TRBV segments found more frequently than in controls.

Presence of unique molecular identifiers characterized the TCR beta cDNA libraries. TCRdb reanalysed the PCR reads using MiXCR and keeps one entry per CDR3 protein. The repertoire has 350,000 to 450,000 distinct CDR3 sequences, roughly 38% of them found once; the top ten carry less than 8%. The antigens these receptors bind are not known. Material for sequencing was blood. The receptors come from a girl aged 2 to 9 with multiple sclerosis.

This CDR3 is CSAVFWRGLQETQYF. For the CDR3, the DNA is TGCAGTGCTGTATTCTGGAGGGGCCTACAAGAGACCCAGTACTTC. V and J are TRBV20-1 and TRBJ2-5; possible D gene TRBD2, 6 bases. Germline CDR1 reads DFQATT; CDR2 reads SNEGSKA (reference sequence). This CDR3 spans 15 amino acids. V was pared by 5 bases and J by 2 bases, with 18 bases between.

The chain has TRBV28 and TRBJ2-5; the D gene is possibly TRBD2 (5 bases). The J call may be wrong; the DNA end is better matched by TRBJ2-7. This CDR3 is 12 amino acids long. Germline lookup yields CDR1 MDHEN and CDR2 SYDVKM. The CDR3 is CASSREPYEQYF. For the CDR3, the DNA is TGTGCCAGCAGCCGGGAACCCTACGAGCAGTACTTC.

The genes are TRBV13 and TRBJ2-1; a possible D gene is TRBD2 (5 bases). Germline V gives CDR1 PRHDT, CDR2 FYEKMQ (reference sequence). Deletions cut 1 base from V and 9 bases from J, with 13 bases between. The CDR3 totals 14 residues. CDR3: CASSLEVAEGEQFF. As DNA, the CDR3 is TGTGCCAGCAGCTTAGAGGTAGCAGAGGGTGAGCAGTTCTTC.

This clonotype appeared a few times. V is TRBV11-2 and J is TRBJ2-1; 7 bases line up with TRBD2. Per germline, CDR1 SGHAT and CDR2 FQNNGV. The CDR3 has 16 amino acids. V trimming: 5 bases; J trimming: 0 bases; junction bases outside the gene matches: 7. DNA for the CDR3: TGTGCCAGCAGCCTACTAGCGCCTAGCTCCTACAATGAGCAGTTCTTC. Protein: CASSLLAPSSYNEQFF.

This clonotype was counted once. The chain links TRBV4-3 to TRBJ1-6; 7 positions match TRBD1. CDR1 and CDR2 from the germline V gene are LGHNA and YSLEER. After removal of 0 bases from V and 8 bases from J, the junction contained 7 bases not matched to a gene. The CDR3 has 16 amino acids. CDR3: CASSQDHPTGDSPLHF. Here the CDR3 DNA reads TGCGCCAGCAGCCAAGACCACCCTACAGGGGATTCACCCCTCCACTTT.

This rearrangement joins TRBV7-3 to TRBJ2-5, with 11 bases fitting TRBD2. The length of the CDR3 is 15 residues. V was pared by 5 bases and J by 3 bases, with 5 bases of the junction left unmatched. In germline, CDR1 is SGHTA, CDR2 FQGTGA. DNA for the CDR3: TGTGCCAGCAGCGCGCGACTAGCGGGAAAAGAGACCCAGTACTTC. Residues: CASSARLAGKETQYF.

This clonotype was counted between two and nine times. The gene calls are TRBV5-1 and TRBJ2-7; D possibly matches TRBD1 or TRBD2 (5 bases each). The CDR3 covers 15 residues. In germline, CDR1 is SGHRS, CDR2 YFSETQ. V shed 1 base and J shed 5 bases, with 16 bases lying between them. This CDR3 is CASSLPNYGTDEQYF. For the CDR3, the DNA is TGCGCCAGCAGCTTGCCCAACTACGGGACGGACGAGCAGTACTTC.

This clonotype was seen more than once but under ten times. The gene calls are TRBV12-3 or TRBV12-4 and TRBJ2-3; TRBD2 matches 9 bases. J lost 2 bases, V lost 5 bases, and 8 bases had no gene match. This CDR3 is 16 amino acids long. The CDR3 DNA sequence: TGTGCCAGCAGTGATCGGACTAGCGAAAACACAGATACGCAGTATTTT. It encodes CASSDRTSENTDTQYF.

The V gene is TRBV6-4, the J gene TRBJ2-3, with a weak D call TRBD2 (5 bases). The CDR3 covers 17 residues. The germline V and J ends were trimmed by 2 bases and 0 bases, with 15 bases remaining between them. The germline V gene has CDR1 MRHNA and CDR2 SNTAGT. The chain's CDR3 is CASSDLPISGSTDTQYF. CDR3 sequence (DNA): TGTGCCAGCAGTGACCTTCCAATAAGCGGTAGCACAGATACGCAGTATTTT.

This clonotype has only one observation. The chain employs TRBV18 and TRBJ2-3, with TRBD2 matching over 14 bases. Trimming cost V 0 bases and J 1 base; bases outside gene matches: 3. The length of the CDR3 is 18 residues. Germline values: CDR1 KGHSH, CDR2 LQKENI. In DNA form, the CDR3 reads TGTGCCAGCTCACCACCGGGACTAGCGGGGGCGCGCACAGATACGCAGTATTTT. This translates into CASSPPGLAGARTDTQYF.

This chain links TRBV29-1 with TRBJ1-3, with 8 bases fitting TRBD1. In germline, CDR1 is SQVTM, CDR2 ANQGSEA. The CDR3 runs 17 residues. The trim removed 5 bases at V and 6 bases at J, leaving 18 bases unmatched. This chain's CDR3 is CSVYESTGTGRPNTIYF. The CDR3 DNA is TGCAGCGTTTACGAATCAACCGGGACAGGCCGTCCAAACACCATATATTTT.

V is TRBV29-1 and J is TRBJ1-3; D not certain. Germline values: CDR1 SQVTM, CDR2 ANQGSEA. V dropped 0 bases and J dropped 3 bases, with 9 bases sitting between them. The CDR3 totals 14 residues. CDR3 amino acids: CSVEDRVGGNTIYF. As DNA, the CDR3 is TGCAGCGTTGAAGATCGAGTGGGTGGAAACACCATATATTTT.

This chain connects TRBV7-9 to TRBJ2-7; D tentatively reads TRBD1 or TRBD2 (5 bases each). TRBJ2-5 explains the end of the DNA better; the J call may be wrong. CDR1 and CDR2 from the germline V gene are SEHNR and FQNEAQ (reference sequence). The CDR3 has 14 amino acids. CDR3 in DNA: TGTGCCAGCAGCCCCCGGGGACCGCTAGAGACCCAGTACTTC. Translating it yields CASSPRGPLETQYF.

This clonotype has only a few counts. The chain couples TRBV12-3 or TRBV12-4 to TRBJ2-7; 7 bases match TRBD1. The junction had 8 bases not matched to a gene; V was cut back by 7 bases and J by 5 bases. The CDR3 is made up of 13 amino acids. This CDR3 reads CASTQTGPHEQYF. CDR3 DNA: TGTGCCAGCACCCAGACAGGGCCCCACGAGCAGTACTTC.

V usage is TRBV29-1 and J usage is TRBJ2-7, with a possible D match to TRBD1 (5 bases). Per germline, CDR1 SQVTM and CDR2 ANQGSEA. The V end was cut by 0 bases, the J end by 0 bases, with 9 bases between. The CDR3 has 14 amino acids. The CDR3 DNA reads TGCAGCGTTGAAGACCCGGACAACTCCTACGAGCAGTACTTC. It is translated as CSVEDPDNSYEQYF.

This clonotype was counted only a few times. The V call is TRBV20-1, the J call TRBJ2-7; D uncertain. CDR3 length equals 13 residues. With 1 base removed from V and 4 bases from J, the gap between germline ends came to 11 bases. CDR1 and CDR2 from the germline V gene are DFQATT and SNEGSKA (reference sequence). CDR3 sequence (DNA): TGCAGTGCTAGAGGGGGTTTTGGGTACGAGCAGTACTTC. It translates to CSARGGFGYEQYF.

The chain couples TRBV3-1 to TRBJ2-5, with 8 bases identical to TRBD2. The J call is doubtful: the DNA matches TRBJ2-7 better. CDR1 LGHDT and CDR2 YNNKEL come from the germline V gene (reference sequence). The CDR3 is 16 residues long. The CDR3 sequence is CASSLPGLAATVEQYF. Here the CDR3 DNA reads TGTGCCAGCAGCCTTCCAGGACTAGCAGCAACGGTCGAGCAGTACTTC.

V and J are TRBV6-4 and TRBJ2-2; D not resolved. V was cut by 2 bases and J by 3 bases, with 4 bases left in between. The germline gives CDR1 MRHNA, CDR2 SNTAGT. CDR3 size: 13 residues. In DNA, the CDR3 is TGTGCCAGCAGTGACAGGGACACCGGGGAGCTGTTTTTT. It codes for CASSDRDTGELFF.